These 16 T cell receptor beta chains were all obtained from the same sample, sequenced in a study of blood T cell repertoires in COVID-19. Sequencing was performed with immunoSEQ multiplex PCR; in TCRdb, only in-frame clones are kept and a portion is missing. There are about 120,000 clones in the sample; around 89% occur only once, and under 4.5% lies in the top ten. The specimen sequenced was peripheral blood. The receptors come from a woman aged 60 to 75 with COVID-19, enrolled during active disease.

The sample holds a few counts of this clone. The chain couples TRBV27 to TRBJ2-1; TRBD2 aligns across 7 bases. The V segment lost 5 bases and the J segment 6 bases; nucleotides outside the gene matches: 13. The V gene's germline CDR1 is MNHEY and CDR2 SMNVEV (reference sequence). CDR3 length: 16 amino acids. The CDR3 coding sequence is TGTGCCAGCAGTCGCCGACTAGCCGAGAGAGGCAATGAGCAGTTCTTC. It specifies CASSRRLAERGNEQFF.

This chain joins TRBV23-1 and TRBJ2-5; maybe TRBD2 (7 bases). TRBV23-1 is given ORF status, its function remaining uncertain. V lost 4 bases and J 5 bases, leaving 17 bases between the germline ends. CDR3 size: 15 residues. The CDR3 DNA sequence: TGCGCCAGCAGTCCCGGGGGCGGGGGCGATGAGACCCAGTACTTC. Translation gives CASSPGGGGDETQYF.

The CDR3 region is CASSEKEDRAFGYTF. In DNA form, the CDR3 reads TGTGCCAGCAGCGAAAAAGAGGACAGGGCCTTCGGCTACACCTTC. The chain uses TRBV11-2 and TRBJ1-2; 8 bases agree with TRBD1. V was clipped by 5 bases and J by 8 bases; unmatched bases: 13. The CDR3 length is 15 residues. Germline values: CDR1 SGHAT, CDR2 FQNNGV.

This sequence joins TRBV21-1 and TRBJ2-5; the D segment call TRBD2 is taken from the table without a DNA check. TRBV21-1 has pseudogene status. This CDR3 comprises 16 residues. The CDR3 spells CASIAGRDNKQETQYF. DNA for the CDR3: TGTGCCAGCATCGCAGGGAGGGACAACAAACAAGAGACCCAGTACTTC.

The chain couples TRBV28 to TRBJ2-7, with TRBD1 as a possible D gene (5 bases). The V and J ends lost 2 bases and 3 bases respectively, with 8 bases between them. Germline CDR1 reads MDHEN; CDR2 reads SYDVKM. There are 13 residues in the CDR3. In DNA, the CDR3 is TGTGCCAGCAGTTTACAGGGAAGCTACGAGCAGTACTTC. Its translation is CASSLQGSYEQYF.

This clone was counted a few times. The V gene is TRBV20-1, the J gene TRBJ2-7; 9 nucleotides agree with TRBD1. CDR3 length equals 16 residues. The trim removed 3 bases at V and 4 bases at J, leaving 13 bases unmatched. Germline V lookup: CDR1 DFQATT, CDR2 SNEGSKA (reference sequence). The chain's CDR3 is CSASTNPGTGLYEQYF. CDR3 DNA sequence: TGCAGTGCTAGTACGAACCCCGGGACAGGGCTTTACGAGCAGTACTTC.

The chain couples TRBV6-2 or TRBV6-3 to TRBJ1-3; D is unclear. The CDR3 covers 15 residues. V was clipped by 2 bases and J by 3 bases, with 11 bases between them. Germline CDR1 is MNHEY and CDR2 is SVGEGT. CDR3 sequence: CASSYGGLIGNTIYF. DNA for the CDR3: TGTGCCAGCAGTTACGGTGGCCTGATTGGAAACACCATATATTTT.

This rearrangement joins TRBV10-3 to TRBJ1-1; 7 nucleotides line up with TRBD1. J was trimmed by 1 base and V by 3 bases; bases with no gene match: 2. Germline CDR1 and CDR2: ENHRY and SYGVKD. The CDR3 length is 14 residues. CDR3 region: CAISDRQGNTEAFF. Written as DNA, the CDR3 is TGTGCCATCAGTGACCGACAGGGGAACACTGAAGCTTTCTTT.

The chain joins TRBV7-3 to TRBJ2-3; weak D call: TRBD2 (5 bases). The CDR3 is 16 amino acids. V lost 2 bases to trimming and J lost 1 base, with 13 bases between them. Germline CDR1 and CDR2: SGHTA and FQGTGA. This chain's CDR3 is CASSLSTRGGTDTQYF. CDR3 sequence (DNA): TGTGCCAGCAGCTTATCGACCCGGGGAGGCACAGATACGCAGTATTTT.

The CDR3 sequence: CASSRSGGAPDTQYF. The CDR3 region has the DNA TGTGCCAGCAGTCGTAGCGGGGGGGCCCCAGATACGCAGTATTTT. This chain connects TRBV7-2 to TRBJ2-3; 11 bases map to TRBD2. Germline CDR1 and CDR2: SGHTA and FQGNSA. Trimming at V came to 6 bases and at J to 4 bases, leaving 6 bases not matched to a gene. CDR3 size: 15 residues. The full variable domain, with the rest looked up from reference TRBV7-2 and TRBJ2-3, is GAGVSQSPSNKVTEKGKDVELRCDPISGHTALYWYRQSLGQGLEFLIYFQGNSAPDKSGLPSDRFSAERTGGSVSTLTIQRTQQEDSAVYLCASSRSGGAPDTQYFGPGTRLTVL.

The CDR3 DNA reads as TGTGCCAGCCAATCTTCGGGCTACAATGAGCAGTTCTTC. Protein: CASQSSGYNEQFF. This chain connects TRBV18 to TRBJ2-1; D is unresolved. Germline V gene data show CDR1 as KGHSH and CDR2 as LQKENI. The V end was cut by 8 bases, the J end by 3 bases, with 11 bases between. This CDR3 has 13 amino acids.

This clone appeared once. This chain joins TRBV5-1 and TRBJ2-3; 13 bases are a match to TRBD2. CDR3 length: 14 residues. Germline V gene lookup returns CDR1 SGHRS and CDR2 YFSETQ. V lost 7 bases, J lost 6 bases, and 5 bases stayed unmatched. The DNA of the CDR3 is TGCGCCAGCGGGACTAGCGGGGTAGGGGATACGCAGTATTTT. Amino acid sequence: CASGTSGVGDTQYF.

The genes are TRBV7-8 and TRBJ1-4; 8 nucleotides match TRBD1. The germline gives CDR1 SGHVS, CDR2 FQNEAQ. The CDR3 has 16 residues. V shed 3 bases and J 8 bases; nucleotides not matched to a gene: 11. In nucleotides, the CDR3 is TGTGCCAGCAGCTTCGTTTATCAGGGGGCGATAGAAAAACTGTTTTTT. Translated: CASSFVYQGAIEKLFF.

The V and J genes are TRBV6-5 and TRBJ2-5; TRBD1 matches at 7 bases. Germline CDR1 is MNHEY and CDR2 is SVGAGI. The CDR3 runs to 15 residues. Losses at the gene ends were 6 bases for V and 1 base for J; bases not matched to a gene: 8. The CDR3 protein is CASSPTTGTQETQYF. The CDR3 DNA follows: TGTGCCAGCAGCCCCACGACAGGGACCCAAGAGACCCAGTACTTC.

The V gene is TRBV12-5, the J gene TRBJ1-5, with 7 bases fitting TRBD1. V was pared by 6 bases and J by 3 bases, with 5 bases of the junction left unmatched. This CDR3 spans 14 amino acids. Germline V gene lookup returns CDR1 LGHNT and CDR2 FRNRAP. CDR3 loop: CASGTGTVNQPQHF. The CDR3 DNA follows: TGTGCTAGTGGGACCGGGACAGTCAATCAGCCCCAGCATTTT.

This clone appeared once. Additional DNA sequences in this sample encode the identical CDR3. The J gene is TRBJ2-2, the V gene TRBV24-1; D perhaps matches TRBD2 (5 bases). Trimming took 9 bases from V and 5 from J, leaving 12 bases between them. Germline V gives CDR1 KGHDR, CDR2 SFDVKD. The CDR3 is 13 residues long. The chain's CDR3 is CATSPGGTGELFF. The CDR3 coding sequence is TGTGCCACCTCCCCAGGAGGTACCGGGGAGCTGTTTTTT.